Listed here are 5 T cell receptor beta chains from one sample, sequenced in a study of blood T cell repertoires in COVID-19. TCRdb's table, derived via immunoSEQ multiplex PCR, lists solely in-frame clones and lacks some. The data show roughly 100,000 clones, approximately 90% seen once. The sequenced sample was peripheral blood. The receptors stem from a man aged 50 to 59 in a cohort sampled during active COVID-19.

This clone was recorded only once. The chain links TRBV27 to TRBJ1-1; D is perhaps TRBD1 (5 bases). CDR3 length: 14 residues. The V gene's germline CDR1 is MNHEY and CDR2 SMNVEV (reference sequence). Trimming stripped 3 bases from V and 6 bases from J, with 14 bases between. The CDR3 spells CASSLRGLTAEAFF. The CDR3 nucleotides read TGTGCCAGCAGTTTGCGGGGGTTAACGGCTGAAGCTTTCTTT.

This rearrangement joins TRBV5-1 to TRBJ1-4, with TRBD1 identical over 9 bases. Losses at the gene ends were 4 bases for V and 5 bases for J; bases not matched to a gene: 3. CDR1 and CDR2 (germline): SGHRS, YFSETQ. This CDR3 has 14 residues. The CDR3 DNA reads as TGCGCCAGCAGCCCGGGACAGGGCAATGAAAAACTGTTTTTT. As protein: CASSPGQGNEKLFF.

This chain connects TRBV21-1 to TRBJ1-3; the tabulated D call, TRBD1, remains unverified against the DNA. TRBV21-1 is reported as a pseudogene. This CDR3 contains 19 residues. CDR3 region: CASSKRESSSGHSGNTIYF. In nucleotides, the CDR3 is TGTGCCAGCAGCAAAAGGGAGAGTTCGTCGGGACACTCTGGAAACACCATATATTTT.

Comments on this clone: The junction differs from germline at one of its ends, possibly a read error. This CDR3 is also generated by other DNA sequences in the sample. The chain is built from TRBV7-9 and TRBJ2-1; TRBD2 aligns across 9 bases. This CDR3 is built from 14 residues. CDR1 and CDR2 from the germline V gene are SEHNR and FQNEAQ (reference sequence). The CDR3 is CASSLAGSYNEQFF. CDR3 DNA sequence: TGTGCCAGCAGCCTAGCGGGGAGCTACAATGAGCAGTTCTTC.

The V call is TRBV11-3, the J call TRBJ1-3; the D is unclear. The CDR3 length is 15 residues. Germline V gene lookup returns CDR1 SGHNT and CDR2 YENEEA. The ends were cut back, 5 bases at V and 0 bases at J, with 11 bases in the middle. CDR3 residues: CASSPPWSSGNTIYF. The CDR3 nucleotides are TGTGCCAGCAGCCCCCCATGGAGCTCTGGAAACACCATATATTTT.